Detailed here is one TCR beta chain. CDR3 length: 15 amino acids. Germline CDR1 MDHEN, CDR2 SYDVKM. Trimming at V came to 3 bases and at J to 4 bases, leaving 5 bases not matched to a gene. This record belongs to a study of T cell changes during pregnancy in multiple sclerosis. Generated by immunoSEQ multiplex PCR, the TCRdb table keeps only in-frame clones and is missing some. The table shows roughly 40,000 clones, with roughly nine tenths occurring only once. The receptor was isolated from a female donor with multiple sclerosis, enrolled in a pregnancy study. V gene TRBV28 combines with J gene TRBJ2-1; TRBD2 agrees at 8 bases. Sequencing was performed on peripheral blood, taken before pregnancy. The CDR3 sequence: CASSLSGGRYNEQFF. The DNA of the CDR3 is TGTGCCAGCAGTTTGTCGGGAGGGAGGTACAATGAGCAGTTCTTC.